This is a list of T cell receptor beta chains from one sample in a study of cytomegalovirus exposure and HLA in healthy donors. Sequencing used immunoSEQ multiplex PCR; TCRdb keeps in-frame clones, though not all of them. This sample has 130,000 to 150,000 clones, with around 80% found just once. Source material: PBMCs. These receptors originate from a man in his forties or fifties in good health and CMV-seropositive. Both conserved end residues are part of each CDR3. The D gene is left open where the match is weak. Where a row states a size, it is once, few, many or the class of an expanded clone; other rows omit it.

j_call | d_call | v_call | cdr3_length | clone_size | cdr3_aa | cdr3_nt
TRBJ2-2 | TRBD2 | TRBV29-1 | 16 | - | CSVGDSTGGYTGELFF | TGCAGCGTTGGAGACTCTACGGGGGGATACACCGGGGAGCTGTTTTTT
TRBJ2-1 | TRBD2 | TRBV5-1 | 16 | - | CASSGLAGVPTDEQFF | TGCGCCAGCAGCGGACTAGCGGGGGTTCCTACCGATGAGCAGTTCTTC
TRBJ2-2 | - | TRBV11-3 | 17 | - | CASSLELTGGNTGELFF | TGTGCCAGCAGCTTAGAGTTAACCGGGGGAAACACCGGGGAGCTGTTTTTT
TRBJ2-1 | TRBD1 | TRBV28 | 14 | - | CASSVNRGANEQFF | TGTGCCAGCAGTGTAAACAGGGGTGCGAATGAGCAGTTCTTC
TRBJ1-3 | TRBD1 | TRBV5-1 | 14 | - | CASSLGTGRNTIYF | TGCGCCAGCAGCTTGGGGACAGGGAGAAACACCATATATTTT
TRBJ2-7 | TRBD1 | TRBV30 | 15 | - | CAWSPPDRGRREQYF | TGTGCCTGGAGTCCACCAGACAGGGGGCGTAGGGAGCAGTACTTC
TRBJ2-1 | TRBD2 | TRBV29-1 | 13 | - | CSVENLAVGEQFF | TGCAGCGTTGAAAATCTAGCGGTCGGTGAGCAGTTCTTC
TRBJ1-1 | - | TRBV30 | 11 | - | CAWTRNTEAFF | TGTGCCTGGACCCGGAACACTGAAGCTTTCTTT
TRBJ2-4 | TRBD1 | TRBV6-5 | 15 | - | CASRDPGTGKNIQYF | TGTGCCAGCAGAGACCCAGGGACAGGGAAAAACATTCAGTACTTC
TRBJ1-1 | - | TRBV2 | 13 | - | CASSLGTNTEAFF | TGTGCCAGCAGTCTGGGGACTAACACTGAAGCTTTCTTT
TRBJ2-3 | - | TRBV5-5 | 16 | - | CASSLFGGGSADTQYF | TGTGCCAGCAGCCTCTTCGGCGGAGGCTCCGCAGATACGCAGTATTTT
TRBJ1-6 | TRBD1 | TRBV19 | 16 | - | CASSILGQDAFSPLHF | TGTGCCAGTAGTATACTTGGACAGGATGCCTTTTCACCCCTCCACTTT
TRBJ2-1 | TRBD2 | TRBV9 | 15 | - | CASSVREGRRNEQFF | TGTGCCAGCAGCGTACGGGAGGGCCGGAGGAATGAGCAGTTCTTC
TRBJ1-6 | TRBD1 | TRBV18 | 19 | - | CASSPLRTGAQDYNSPLHF | TGTGCCAGCTCACCACTCAGGACAGGCGCCCAGGATTATAATTCACCCCTCCACTTT
TRBJ1-1 | - | TRBV19 | 13 | once | CASSIVQGTEAFF | TGTGCCAGTAGTATTGTACAGGGTACTGAAGCTTTCTTT
TRBJ2-7 | - | TRBV18 | 11 | - | CASSNLDEQYF | TGTGCCAGCTCAAATCTTGACGAGCAGTACTTC
TRBJ2-2 | - | TRBV14 | 17 | - | CASSPQRGGVNTGELFF | TGTGCCAGCAGCCCCCAGAGAGGAGGGGTAAACACCGGGGAGCTGTTTTTT
TRBJ2-7 | - | TRBV2 | 14 | - | CASSVPEGSYEQYF | TGTGCCAGCAGTGTCCCGGAGGGCAGCTACGAGCAGTACTTC
TRBJ2-2 | TRBD1 | TRBV6-5 | 15 | - | CASSRQGAVSGELFF | TGTGCCAGCAGTAGACAGGGGGCGGTCAGCGGGGAGCTGTTTTTT
TRBJ1-2 | - | TRBV27 | 13 | few | CASSLSNGGGYTF | TGTGCCAGCAGTTTATCGAACGGGGGGGGCTACACCTTC
TRBJ2-7 | TRBD1 | TRBV5-5 | 15 | few | CASSRTQGASYEQYF | TGTGCCAGCAGCCGAACGCAGGGGGCGTCGTACGAGCAGTACTTC
TRBJ1-2 | - | TRBV2 | 15 | - | CASRLTSGPNYGYTF | TGTGCCAGCAGATTGACAAGCGGGCCTAACTATGGCTACACCTTC
TRBJ2-1 | TRBD2 | TRBV5-4 | 15 | once | CASSLGLAGTNEQFF | TGTGCCAGCAGTTTGGGACTAGCGGGCACCAATGAGCAGTTCTTC
TRBJ2-7 | TRBD1 | TRBV5-4 | 14 | - | CASSLGGGTYEQYF | TGTGCCAGCAGCTTAGGGGGCGGTACCTACGAGCAGTACTTC
TRBJ2-2 | - | TRBV4-3 | 16 | - | CASSQVEGVSTGELFF | TGCGCCAGCAGCCAAGTCGAGGGCGTCAGCACCGGGGAGCTGTTTTTT
TRBJ2-3 | - | TRBV6-5 | 11 | - | CASSYGPNQYF | TGTGCCAGCAGTTACGGCCCGAACCAGTATTTT
TRBJ1-2 | - | TRBV4-3 | 15 | once | CASSQDTQAIYGYTF | TGCGCCAGCAGCCAAGATACGCAGGCGATCTATGGCTACACCTTC
TRBJ1-3 | - | TRBV6-6 | 13 | - | CASTAGNRNTIYF | TGTGCCAGTACCGCCGGGAACCGAAACACCATATATTTT
TRBJ1-2 | - | TRBV9 | 15 | - | CASSVAPQGNYGYTF | TGTGCCAGCAGCGTAGCCCCGCAGGGGAACTATGGCTACACCTTC
TRBJ1-2 | - | TRBV27 | 13 | - | CASSENTVEGYTF | TGTGCCAGCAGTGAGAACACAGTGGAAGGCTACACCTTC
TRBJ1-2 | - | TRBV15 | 13 | - | CATSRDWNYGYTF | TGTGCCACCAGCAGGGACTGGAACTATGGCTACACCTTC
TRBJ1-2 | TRBD1 | TRBV6-5 | 15 | - | CASSTGTGPQGGYTF | TGTGCCAGCAGTACCGGGACAGGGCCTCAAGGTGGCTACACCTTC
TRBJ2-1 | - | TRBV5-4 | 14 | - | CASSLWQSYNEQFF | TGTGCCAGCAGCTTGTGGCAGTCCTACAATGAGCAGTTCTTC
TRBJ1-1 | TRBD1 | TRBV27 | 13 | - | CASTTGMNTEAFF | TGTGCCAGCACGACAGGGATGAACACTGAAGCTTTCTTT
TRBJ2-7 | - | TRBV19 | 12 | - | CASSPLGEEQYF | TGTGCCAGTAGTCCACTCGGGGAGGAGCAGTACTTC
TRBJ2-5 | TRBD2 | TRBV30 | 16 | - | CAWSWTSGTPQETQYF | TGTGCCTGGAGCTGGACTAGCGGGACTCCCCAAGAGACCCAGTACTTC
TRBJ2-1 | TRBD2 | TRBV7-9 | 17 | - | CASSDRTSGALDNEQFF | TGTGCCAGCAGCGATAGGACTAGCGGGGCCCTAGACAATGAGCAGTTCTTC
TRBJ2-5 | TRBD2 | TRBV6-6 | 14 | - | CASSFGGVRETQYF | TGTGCCAGCAGTTTCGGGGGGGTGCGGGAGACCCAGTACTTC
TRBJ1-1 | - | TRBV7-2 | 13 | once | CASSRPGGTEAFF | TGTGCCAGCAGCAGGCCAGGTGGTACTGAAGCTTTCTTT
TRBJ2-2 | - | TRBV30 | 13 | - | CAWSAYDTGELFF | TGTGCCTGGAGTGCCTACGACACCGGGGAGCTGTTTTTT
TRBJ2-1 | - | TRBV2 | 14 | once | CASTSQVSPNEQFF | TGTGCCAGCACCTCACAGGTTTCCCCTAATGAGCAGTTCTTC